This TCR beta chain was identified during a study of CD8+ T cells in alopecia areata. Regarding treatment: oral pan-JAK inhibitor, 5-10 mg twice daily. With respect to this clone: The antigen is unknown.

Notes on the study in general: Sequencing of scalp samples also captures resident alphabeta T cells of normal skin.

Germline CDR1 and CDR2: SGDLS and YYNGEE. V was pared by 4 bases and J by 1 base, with 4 bases of the junction left unmatched. This CDR3 is 14 amino acids long. The authors extracted RNA and reverse transcribed it into cDNA as the sequencing template. Produced via immunoSEQ multiplex PCR; TCRdb's table is partial and in-frame only. The table includes under 200,000 clones, less than 70% detected once. The sequenced sample was CD4+ T cells sorted from blood, obtained at week 24, from a patient treated with tofacitinib. The genes are TRBV9 and TRBJ2-5, with 7 bases fitting TRBD1. The clonotype originates from a human donor with alopecia areata. The CDR3 DNA is TGTGCCAGCAGCCGGGGACAGATCCAAGAGACCCAGTACTTC. Its translation: CASSRGQIQETQYF.